A single sample is the source of the 22 T cell receptor beta chains below, sequenced in a study of beta chain features in type 1 diabetes. These receptors' antigens are unknown. Overall study findings and caveats: Significant though moderate, a shortening of TCRB CDR3s appeared in all four CD4+ subsets of Type 1 diabetes patients.

Reverse transcribing all isolated RNA meant expressed TCRB transcripts were sequenced. Data came from immunoSEQ multiplex PCR; TCRdb stores just in-frame clones and leaves some out. The data show 95,000 to 150,000 clones, approximately 16% seen once. The material sequenced was central memory CD4+ T cells from blood. These receptors all stem from a young man with type 1 diabetes.

The chain couples TRBV7-9 to TRBJ2-1, with no clear D. Germline V CDR1 and CDR2: SEHNR, FQNEAQ (reference sequence). This CDR3 region has 17 residues. Trimming took 8 bases from V and 0 from J, leaving 20 bases between them. The CDR3, as DNA: TGTGCCAGCTTTAGTAGGGAAACCCTCGCCTCCTACAATGAGCAGTTCTTC. Its translation is CASFSRETLASYNEQFF. Supplemented by reference TRBV7-9 and TRBJ2-1, the full variable domain reads DTGVSQNPRHKITKRGQNVTFRCDPISEHNRLYWYRQTLGQGPEFLTYFQNEAQLEKSRLLSDRFSAERPKGSFSTLEIQRTEQGDSAMYLCASFSRETLASYNEQFFGPGTRLTVL.

The chain has TRBV23-1 and TRBJ1-3; D is possibly TRBD1 (5 bases). TRBV23-1 is flagged as an ORF with uncertain function. V shed 4 bases and J shed 0 bases, with 25 bases lying between them. The CDR3 covers 20 residues. CDR3 in amino acids: CASSLPPRQRPFFSGNTIYF. DNA of the CDR3: TGCGCCAGCAGTCTCCCTCCCAGACAGAGGCCATTTTTCTCTGGAAACACCATATATTTT.

The rearrangement joins TRBV27 to TRBJ1-5, with TRBD1 matching over 7 bases. The CDR3 consists of 12 residues. The V gene's germline CDR1 is MNHEY and CDR2 SMNVEV (reference sequence). With 7 bases clipped from V and 5 bases from J, the junction kept 2 bases outside the gene matches. The CDR3 sequence: CASKTGDQPQHF. The CDR3, as DNA: TGTGCCAGCAAAACAGGGGATCAGCCCCAGCATTTT.

The chain links TRBV9 to TRBJ2-1; TRBD1 matches at 7 bases. The CDR3 runs to 15 residues. The V segment lost 3 bases and the J segment 5 bases; nucleotides outside the gene matches: 8. Per the germline V gene, CDR1 is SGDLS and CDR2 is YYNGEE. CDR3 amino acids: CASSGTGDVHNEQFF. CDR3 nucleotides: TGTGCCAGCAGCGGAACAGGGGACGTCCACAATGAGCAGTTCTTC.

The chain is built from TRBV4-1 and TRBJ2-5; D not certain. The V and J ends lost 1 base and 4 bases respectively, with 16 bases between them. CDR3 size: 16 residues. CDR1 is MGHRA, CDR2 YSYEKL, per germline. Here the CDR3 DNA reads TGCGCCAGCAGCCAAGGAGGAGTAGGACGTGGAGAGACCCAGTACTTC. Encoded protein: CASSQGGVGRGETQYF.

The sample holds a few counts of this clone. The chain couples TRBV7-9 to TRBJ2-1; 9 bases align to TRBD1. Trimming cost V 5 bases and J 8 bases; bases outside gene matches: 10. The CDR3 runs 15 residues. Germline CDR1 reads SEHNR; CDR2 reads FQNEAQ (reference sequence). The CDR3 reads CASSPGQGREDEQFF. The CDR3 DNA reads as TGTGCCAGCAGCCCAGGACAGGGGAGAGAGGATGAGCAGTTCTTC.

This clone showed up just a few times. This rearrangement joins TRBV11-2 to TRBJ2-7; D ambiguous. Looked up from germline, CDR1 is SGHAT and CDR2 is FQNNGV. Trimming pared 4 bases from V and 0 bases from J, leaving 19 bases between. This CDR3 is 17 amino acids long. In DNA, the CDR3 is TGTGCCAGCAGCTCCGATGTTAAGGAAGGCTACTCCTACGAGCAGTACTTC. Amino acid sequence: CASSSDVKEGYSYEQYF.

The chain couples TRBV15 to TRBJ1-6; D unclear. CDR1 and CDR2 from the germline V gene are LNHNV and YYDKDF (reference sequence). This CDR3 region has 13 residues. The ends were cut back, 1 base at V and 6 bases at J, with 4 bases in the middle. The CDR3 here is CATSRVVNSPLHF. CDR3 nucleotide sequence: TGTGCCACCAGCAGAGTTGTTAATTCACCCCTCCACTTT.

As regards this clone: The sample contains more than one DNA sequence encoding this CDR3. The chain has TRBV5-4 and TRBJ2-1; 11 bases fit TRBD2. J lost 0 bases, V lost 0 bases, and 2 bases had no gene match. This CDR3 region has 17 residues. CDR1 is SGHNT and CDR2 is YYREEE in the germline V gene (reference sequence). The CDR3 sequence: CASSLGLAGGSYNEQFF. CDR3 nucleotides: TGTGCCAGCAGCTTGGGGCTAGCGGGGGGCTCCTACAATGAGCAGTTCTTC.

This clone was detected only a few times. The chain couples TRBV9 to TRBJ2-5; D is uncertain. CDR3 length: 14 amino acids. Trimming left V 2 bases short and J 5 bases short, with 13 bases between. CDR1 and CDR2 from the germline V gene are SGDLS and YYNGEE. In nucleotides, the CDR3 is TGTGCCAGCAGCGTGTTGGATAAGATGGAGACCCAGTACTTC. Protein: CASSVLDKMETQYF.

V gene TRBV11-3 combines with J gene TRBJ2-5; D unclear. The CDR3 has 11 amino acids. Trimming stripped 5 bases from V and 5 bases from J, with 6 bases between. Germline V gene lookup returns CDR1 SGHNT and CDR2 YENEEA. The CDR3 coding sequence is TGTGCCAGCAGCATCCAGGAGACCCAGTACTTC. Translated: CASSIQETQYF.

This clone was detected a few times. The V gene is TRBV30, the J gene TRBJ2-7; unclear D gene. V lost 1 base, J lost 1 base, and 14 bases lay in between. This CDR3 region has 15 residues. Germline V gives CDR1 GTSNPN, CDR2 SVGIG (reference sequence). DNA for the CDR3: TGTGCCTGGAGTGGAGGTTGGGGTGCGTCCTACGAGCAGTACTTC. It translates to CAWSGGWGASYEQYF.

This clone was observed a few times. The DNA for the CDR3 is TGTGCCAGCAGCGGCCCGGGACACGTAGACAATGAGCAGTTCTTC. Its translation is CASSGPGHVDNEQFF. The chain links TRBV7-2 to TRBJ2-1, with D possibly matching TRBD1 (6 bases). The CDR3 extends over 15 amino acids. Trimming took off 5 bases at V and 5 bases at J, with 16 bases between the two ends. Germline V gene data show CDR1 as SGHTA and CDR2 as FQGNSA.

In its sample, this clone was seen many times. The J gene is TRBJ1-2, the V gene TRBV30, with 7 bases that match TRBD1. The CDR3 has 13 residues. Unmatched junction bases numbered 7, after V lost 5 bases and J lost 4 bases. Germline V gene lookup returns CDR1 GTSNPN and CDR2 SVGIG (reference sequence). The CDR3 loop reads CAWARQGFYGYTF. The DNA of the CDR3 is TGTGCCTGGGCTAGACAGGGCTTCTATGGCTACACCTTC.

This clone was counted at least ten times. The chain employs TRBV5-1 and TRBJ1-6; 8 bases fit TRBD1. Looked up from germline, CDR1 is SGHRS and CDR2 is YFSETQ. V gave up 4 bases and J gave up 8 bases; unmatched junction bases: 5. The CDR3 is made up of 14 amino acids. The CDR3 is CASSPDRVDSPLHF. The CDR3 DNA reads TGCGCCAGCAGCCCGGACAGGGTAGATTCACCCCTCCACTTT. Using reference TRBV5-1 and TRBJ1-6 for the parts outside the CDR3, the full variable domain is KAGVTQTPRYLIKTRGQQVTLSCSPISGHRSVSWYQQTPGQGLQFLFEYFSETQRNKGNFPGRFSGRQFSNSRSEMNVSTLELGDSALYLCASSPDRVDSPLHFGNGTRLTVT.

V and J are TRBV14 and TRBJ2-5; D is unclear. This CDR3 has 17 residues. Germline CDR1 and CDR2: SGHDN and FVKESK. The V gene lost 1 base and the J gene lost 1 base, with 16 bases spanning the gap. CDR3 sequence (DNA): TGTGCCAGCAGCCAAGGCATGGCTAGGGCCGGCCAAGAGACCCAGTACTTC. It codes for CASSQGMARAGQETQYF.

This sequence joins TRBV6-5 and TRBJ2-3, with TRBD1 identical over 7 bases. The CDR3 totals 16 residues. The V and J ends lost 4 bases and 0 bases, in that order; junction bases with no gene match: 7. Germline V gives CDR1 MNHEY, CDR2 SVGAGI. CDR3 sequence reads: CASSLQGWYSTDTQYF. Written as DNA, the CDR3 is TGTGCCAGCAGTTTACAGGGGTGGTATAGCACAGATACGCAGTATTTT.

This clone showed up just once. The J gene is TRBJ1-2, the V gene TRBV6-1, with 8 bases fitting TRBD1. V was clipped by 4 bases and J by 1 base; unmatched bases: 2. Germline V lookup: CDR1 MNHNS, CDR2 SASEGT. This CDR3 has 14 residues. This CDR3 reads CASSAGGSNYGYTF. The DNA for the CDR3 is TGTGCCAGCAGTGCAGGGGGCAGTAACTATGGCTACACCTTC.

This clone came up a few times. The chain employs TRBV10-3 and TRBJ2-5; possible D gene TRBD1, 5 bases. V was trimmed by 6 bases and J by 2 bases, leaving 10 bases between them. The CDR3 extends over 13 amino acids. Germline V CDR1 and CDR2: ENHRY, SYGVKD. The CDR3 nucleotides are TGTGCCATCAGGATCGACAGACAAGAGACCCAGTACTTC. Translating it yields CAIRIDRQETQYF.

The table lists this clone with a few counts. J is TRBJ2-1 and V is TRBV11-1, with TRBD1 matching 7 bases. The CDR3 consists of 15 residues. CDR1 is SGHAT and CDR2 is FQDESV in the germline V gene (reference sequence). The V segment lost 1 base and the J segment 3 bases; nucleotides outside the gene matches: 3. The CDR3 loop reads CASSLGQGYYNEQFF. The CDR3 coding sequence is TGTGCCAGCAGCTTAGGACAGGGATACTACAATGAGCAGTTCTTC.

This clone has a handful of counts. The gene calls are TRBV18 and TRBJ2-7; D unclear. This CDR3 has 15 residues. V lost 4 bases to trimming and J lost 3 bases, with 16 bases between them. Germline V gene lookup returns CDR1 KGHSH and CDR2 LQKENI. In DNA form, the CDR3 reads TGTGCCAGCTCACGACCGACCGGCTGGGGCTACGAGCAGTACTTC. Its protein product is CASSRPTGWGYEQYF.

This sequence joins TRBV7-2 and TRBJ1-2, with 11 bases identical to TRBD1. The CDR3 length is 15 residues. The ends lost 5 bases at V and 4 bases at J; junction bases unmatched: 6. CDR1 and CDR2 from the germline V gene are SGHTA and FQGNSA. Here the CDR3 DNA reads TGTGCCAGCAGCCCAGGGACAGGGGGGACCTATGGCTACACCTTC. Translation: CASSPGTGGTYGYTF. Full variable domain (outside the CDR3, taken from reference TRBV7-2 and TRBJ1-2): GAGVSQSPSNKVTEKGKDVELRCDPISGHTALYWYRQSLGQGLEFLIYFQGNSAPDKSGLPSDRFSAERTGGSVSTLTIQRTQQEDSAVYLCASSPGTGGTYGYTFGSGTRLTVV.